The following is a T cell receptor beta chain sequence with its context. Its antigen is undetermined. This entry comes from a study of T cells after yellow fever vaccination. Study-level results: On re-exposure, the response was weaker but peaked faster, at day 5 versus 15.

MiXCR, run by TCRdb on the 5' RACE reads, gives a single entry per CDR3 protein. The table records 200,000 to 250,000 distinct CDR3 sequences, roughly 3.3% of them present only once. There are 15 residues in the CDR3. Germline loops: CDR1 SGHAT, CDR2 FQNNGV. V was shortened by 1 base and J by 7 bases, with 14 bases between the two germline ends. Sequencing was performed on CD4+ T cells sorted from PBMCs, taken 10 days after the yellow fever booster vaccination. This chain joins TRBV11-2 and TRBJ2-1; D is undetermined. The sequence was collected from a man aged 18 to 30 who received the YFV17D yellow fever vaccine. The CDR3 spells CASSLGTGPFNEQFF. DNA for the CDR3: TGTGCCAGCAGCTTAGGTACTGGTCCCTTTAATGAGCAGTTCTTC.